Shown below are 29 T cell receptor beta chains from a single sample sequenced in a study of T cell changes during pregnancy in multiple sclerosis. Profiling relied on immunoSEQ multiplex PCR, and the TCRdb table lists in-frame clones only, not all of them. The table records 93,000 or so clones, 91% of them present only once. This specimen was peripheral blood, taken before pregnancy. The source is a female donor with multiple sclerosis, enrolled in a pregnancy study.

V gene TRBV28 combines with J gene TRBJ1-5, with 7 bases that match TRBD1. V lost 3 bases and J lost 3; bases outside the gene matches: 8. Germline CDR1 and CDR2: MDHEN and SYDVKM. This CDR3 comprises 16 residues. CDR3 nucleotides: TGTGCCAGCAGTTTCACCGGGACAGCTTTCAATCAGCCCCAGCATTTT. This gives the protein CASSFTGTAFNQPQHF.

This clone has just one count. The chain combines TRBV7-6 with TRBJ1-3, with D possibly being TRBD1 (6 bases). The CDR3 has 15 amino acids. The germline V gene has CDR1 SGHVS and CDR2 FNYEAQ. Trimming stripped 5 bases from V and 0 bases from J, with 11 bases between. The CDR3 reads CASSVDSTSGNTIYF. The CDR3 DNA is TGTGCCAGCAGCGTGGACAGCACCTCTGGAAACACCATATATTTT.

The CDR3 sequence: CASSVVGDRGPSEQFF. In nucleotides, the CDR3 is TGTGCCAGCAGCGTAGTGGGAGACAGGGGGCCCAGTGAGCAGTTCTTC. V usage is TRBV9 and J usage is TRBJ2-1, with 10 bases that match TRBD1. J gave up 9 bases and V 0 bases, and 9 bases lay outside the gene matches. This CDR3 is 16 amino acids long. The V gene's germline CDR1 is SGDLS and CDR2 YYNGEE. Using reference TRBV9 and TRBJ2-1 for the parts outside the CDR3, the full variable domain is DSGVTQTPKHLITATGQRVTLRCSPRSGDLSVYWYQQSLDQGLQFLIQYYNGEERAKGNILERFSAQQFPDLHSELNLSSLELGDSALYFCASSVVGDRGPSEQFFGPGTRLTVL.

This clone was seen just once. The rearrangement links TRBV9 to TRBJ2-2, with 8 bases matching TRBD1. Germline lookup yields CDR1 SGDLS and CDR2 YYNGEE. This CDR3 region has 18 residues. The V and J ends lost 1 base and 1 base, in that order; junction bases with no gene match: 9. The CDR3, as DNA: TGTGCCAGCAGCGTAAGGTCCGGAGGGACAGGGAACACCGGGGAGCTGTTTTTT. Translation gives CASSVRSGGTGNTGELFF.

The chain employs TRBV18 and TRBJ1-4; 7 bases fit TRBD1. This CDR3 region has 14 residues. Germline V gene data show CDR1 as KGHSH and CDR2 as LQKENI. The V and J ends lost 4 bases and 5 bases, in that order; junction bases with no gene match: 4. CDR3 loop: CASSRDSINEKLFF. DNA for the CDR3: TGTGCCAGCTCACGGGACAGTATCAATGAAAAACTGTTTTTT. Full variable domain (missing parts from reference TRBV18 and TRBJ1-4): NAGVMQNPRHLVRRRGQEARLRCSPMKGHSHVYWYRQLPEEGLKFMVYLQKENIIDESGMPKERFSAEFPKEGPSILRIQQVVRGDSAAYFCASSRDSINEKLFFGSGTQLSVL.

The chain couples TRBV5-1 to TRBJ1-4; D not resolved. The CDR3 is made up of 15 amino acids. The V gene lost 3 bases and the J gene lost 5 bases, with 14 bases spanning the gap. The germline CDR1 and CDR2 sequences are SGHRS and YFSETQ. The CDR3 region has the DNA TGCGCCAGCAGCTCCGGGATTTACGAAAATGAAAAACTGTTTTTT. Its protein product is CASSSGIYENEKLFF. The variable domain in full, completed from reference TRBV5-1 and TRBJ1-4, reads KAGVTQTPRYLIKTRGQQVTLSCSPISGHRSVSWYQQTPGQGLQFLFEYFSETQRNKGNFPGRFSGRQFSNSRSEMNVSTLELGDSALYLCASSSGIYENEKLFFGSGTQLSVL.

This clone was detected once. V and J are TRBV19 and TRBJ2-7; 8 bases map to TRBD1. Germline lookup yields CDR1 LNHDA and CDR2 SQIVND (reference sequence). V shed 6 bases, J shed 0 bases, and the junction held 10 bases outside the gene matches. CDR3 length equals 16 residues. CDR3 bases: TGTGCCAGTAGCCAAGGTCGGGACAGGTTCTCCTACGAGCAGTACTTC. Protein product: CASSQGRDRFSYEQYF.

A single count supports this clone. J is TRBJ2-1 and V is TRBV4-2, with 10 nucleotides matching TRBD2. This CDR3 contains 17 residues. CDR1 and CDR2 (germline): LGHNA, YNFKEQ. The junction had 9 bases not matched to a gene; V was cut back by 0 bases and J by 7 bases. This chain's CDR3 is CASSQDPAGGPRNEQFF. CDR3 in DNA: TGTGCCAGCAGCCAAGACCCAGCGGGAGGGCCTCGAAATGAGCAGTTCTTC.

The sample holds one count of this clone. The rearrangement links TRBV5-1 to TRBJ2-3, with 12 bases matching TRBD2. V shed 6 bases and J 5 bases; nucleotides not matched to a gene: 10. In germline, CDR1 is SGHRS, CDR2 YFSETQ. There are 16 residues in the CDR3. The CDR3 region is CASTFLAGGPVDTQYF. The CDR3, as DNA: TGCGCCAGCACCTTCCTAGCGGGGGGGCCTGTAGATACGCAGTATTTT.

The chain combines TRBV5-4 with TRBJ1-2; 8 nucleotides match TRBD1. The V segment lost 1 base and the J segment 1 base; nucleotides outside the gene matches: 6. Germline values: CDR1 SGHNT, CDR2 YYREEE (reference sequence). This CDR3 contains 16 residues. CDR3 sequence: CASSLRTGLGNYGYTF. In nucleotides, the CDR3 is TGTGCCAGCAGCTTGAGGACAGGGTTGGGTAACTATGGCTACACCTTC.

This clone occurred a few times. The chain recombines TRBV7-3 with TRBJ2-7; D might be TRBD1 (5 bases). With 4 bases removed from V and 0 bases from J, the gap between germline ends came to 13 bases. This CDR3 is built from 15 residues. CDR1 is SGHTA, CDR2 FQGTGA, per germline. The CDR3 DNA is TGTGCCAGCAGCTCAGCAGGGATGAGCTCCTACGAGCAGTACTTC. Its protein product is CASSSAGMSSYEQYF. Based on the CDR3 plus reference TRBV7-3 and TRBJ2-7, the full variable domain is GAGVSQTPSNKVTEKGKYVELRCDPISGHTALYWYRQSLGQGPEFLIYFQGTGAADDSGLPNDRFFAVRPEGSVSTLKIQRTERGDSAVYLCASSSAGMSSYEQYFGPGTRLTVT.

CDR3 nucleotides: TGTGCCAGCAGCTTAAGGGGGGAGGGGAAACGACGCAATGAGCAGTTCTTC. Encoded protein: CASSLRGEGKRRNEQFF. The chain carries TRBV7-9 and TRBJ2-1; TRBD2 is a possible D gene (7 bases). V lost 2 bases and J 6 bases, leaving 20 bases between the germline ends. The germline V gene has CDR1 SEHNR and CDR2 FQNEAQ (reference sequence). The CDR3 sequence is 17 residues long.

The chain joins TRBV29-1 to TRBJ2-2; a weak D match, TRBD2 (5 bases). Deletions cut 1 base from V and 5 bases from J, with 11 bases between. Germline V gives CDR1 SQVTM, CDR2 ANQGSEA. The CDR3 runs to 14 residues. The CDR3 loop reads CSVEVGRRTGELFF. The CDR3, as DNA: TGCAGCGTTGAAGTTGGCAGGAGGACCGGGGAGCTGTTTTTT.

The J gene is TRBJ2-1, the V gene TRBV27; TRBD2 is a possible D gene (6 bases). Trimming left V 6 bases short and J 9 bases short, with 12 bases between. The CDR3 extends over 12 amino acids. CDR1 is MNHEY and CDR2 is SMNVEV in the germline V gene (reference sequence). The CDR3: CASSRGNGEQFF. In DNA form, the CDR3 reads TGTGCCAGCAGCCGGGGGAACGGTGAGCAGTTCTTC.

The CDR3 coding sequence is TGCGCCAGCAGCCCGTTTGGACAGGGGACTCAAGAGACCCAGTACTTC. Protein: CASSPFGQGTQETQYF. The gene calls are TRBV5-1 and TRBJ2-5; 9 bases are shared with TRBD1. Per germline, CDR1 SGHRS and CDR2 YFSETQ. V gave up 4 bases and J gave up 2 bases; unmatched junction bases: 9. The length of the CDR3 is 16 residues. Complete variable domain (other parts from reference TRBV5-1 and TRBJ2-5): KAGVTQTPRYLIKTRGQQVTLSCSPISGHRSVSWYQQTPGQGLQFLFEYFSETQRNKGNFPGRFSGRQFSNSRSEMNVSTLELGDSALYLCASSPFGQGTQETQYFGPGTRLLVL.

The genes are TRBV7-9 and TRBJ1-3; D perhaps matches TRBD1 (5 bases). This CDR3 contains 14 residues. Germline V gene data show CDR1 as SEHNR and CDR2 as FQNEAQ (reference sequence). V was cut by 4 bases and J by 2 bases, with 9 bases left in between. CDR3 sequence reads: CASSSGLTGNTIYF. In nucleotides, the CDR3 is TGTGCCAGCAGCTCGGGACTGACTGGAAACACCATATATTTT.

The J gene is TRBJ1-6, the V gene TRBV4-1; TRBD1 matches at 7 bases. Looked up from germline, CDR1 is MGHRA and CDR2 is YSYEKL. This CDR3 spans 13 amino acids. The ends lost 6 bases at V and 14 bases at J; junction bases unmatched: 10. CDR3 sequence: CASRGGAEFSLHF. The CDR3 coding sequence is TGCGCCAGCAGAGGGGGCGCTGAGTTCTCCCTCCACTTT.

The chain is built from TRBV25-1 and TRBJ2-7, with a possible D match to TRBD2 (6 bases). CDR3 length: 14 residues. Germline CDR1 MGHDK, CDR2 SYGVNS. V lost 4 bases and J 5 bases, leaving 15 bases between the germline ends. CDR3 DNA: TGTGCCAGCAGTGTGGCGGGGTTTCCCCACGAGCAGTACTTC. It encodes CASSVAGFPHEQYF.

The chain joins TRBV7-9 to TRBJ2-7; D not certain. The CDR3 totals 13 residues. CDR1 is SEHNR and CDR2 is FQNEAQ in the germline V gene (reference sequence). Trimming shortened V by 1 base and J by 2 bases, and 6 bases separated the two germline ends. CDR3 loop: CASSLDGTYEQYF. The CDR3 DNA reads TGTGCCAGCAGCTTAGACGGTACCTACGAGCAGTACTTC.

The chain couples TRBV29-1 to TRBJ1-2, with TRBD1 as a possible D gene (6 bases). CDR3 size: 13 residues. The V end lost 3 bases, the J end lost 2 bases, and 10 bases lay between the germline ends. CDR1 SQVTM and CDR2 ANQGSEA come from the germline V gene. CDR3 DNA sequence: TGCAGCGTTGATGCCAGGGGCAACTATGGCTACACCTTC. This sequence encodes CSVDARGNYGYTF.

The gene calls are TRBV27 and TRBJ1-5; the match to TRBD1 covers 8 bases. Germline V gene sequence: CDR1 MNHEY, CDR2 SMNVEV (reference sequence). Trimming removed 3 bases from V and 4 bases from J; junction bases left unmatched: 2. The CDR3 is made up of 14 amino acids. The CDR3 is CASSFQGANQPQHF. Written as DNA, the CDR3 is TGTGCCAGCAGTTTCCAGGGGGCAAATCAGCCCCAGCATTTT.

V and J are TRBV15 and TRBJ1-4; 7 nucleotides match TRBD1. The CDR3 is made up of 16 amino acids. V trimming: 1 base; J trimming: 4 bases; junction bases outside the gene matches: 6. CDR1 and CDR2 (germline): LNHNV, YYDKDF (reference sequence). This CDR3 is CATSRGLGQINEKLFF. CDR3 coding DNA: TGTGCCACCAGCAGAGGCCTGGGACAGATTAATGAAAAACTGTTTTTT.

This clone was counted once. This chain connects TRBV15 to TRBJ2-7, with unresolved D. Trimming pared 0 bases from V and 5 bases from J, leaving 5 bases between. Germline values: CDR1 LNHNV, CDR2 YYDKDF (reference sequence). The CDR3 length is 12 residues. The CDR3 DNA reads TGTGCCACCAGCAGAGAGTTCGACGAGCAGTACTTC. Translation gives CATSREFDEQYF.

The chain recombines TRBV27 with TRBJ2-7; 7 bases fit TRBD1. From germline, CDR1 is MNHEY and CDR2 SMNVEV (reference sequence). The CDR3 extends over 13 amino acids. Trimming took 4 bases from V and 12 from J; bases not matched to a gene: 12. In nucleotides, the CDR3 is TGTGCCAGCAGTTCAGGACAGGTCAGTGGTTGGTACTTC. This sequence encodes CASSSGQVSGWYF.

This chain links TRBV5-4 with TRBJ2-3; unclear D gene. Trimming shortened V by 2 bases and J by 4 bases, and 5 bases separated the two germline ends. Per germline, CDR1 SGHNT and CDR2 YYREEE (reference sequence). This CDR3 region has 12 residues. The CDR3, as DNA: TGTGCCAGCAGCTTACTCCCAGATACGCAGTATTTT. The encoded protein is CASSLLPDTQYF.

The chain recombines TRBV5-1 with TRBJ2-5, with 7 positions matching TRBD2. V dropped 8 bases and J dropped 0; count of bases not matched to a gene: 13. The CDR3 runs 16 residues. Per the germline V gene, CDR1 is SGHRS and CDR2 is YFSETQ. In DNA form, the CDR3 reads TGCGCCAGTCACCCGGGGCCTAGCGGATACCAAGAGACCCAGTACTTC. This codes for CASHPGPSGYQETQYF.

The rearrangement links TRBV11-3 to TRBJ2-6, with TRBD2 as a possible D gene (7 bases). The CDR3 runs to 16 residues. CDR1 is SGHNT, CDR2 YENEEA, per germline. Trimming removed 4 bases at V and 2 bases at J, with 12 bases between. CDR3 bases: TGTGCCAGCAGCTCACTCGGGGGGCCTGGGGCCAACGTCCTGACTTTC. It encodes CASSSLGGPGANVLTF.

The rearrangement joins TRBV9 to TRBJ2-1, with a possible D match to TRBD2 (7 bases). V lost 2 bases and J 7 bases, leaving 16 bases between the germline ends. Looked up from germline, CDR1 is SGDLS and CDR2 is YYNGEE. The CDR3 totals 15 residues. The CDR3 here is CASSVGGGIRNEQFF. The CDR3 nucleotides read TGTGCCAGCAGCGTGGGAGGGGGAATAAGGAATGAGCAGTTCTTC.

The CDR3 is CSARAYRVEQFF. CDR3 bases: TGCAGCGCTCGCGCTTACAGGGTTGAGCAGTTCTTC. The chain has TRBV29-1 and TRBJ2-1, with D possibly matching TRBD1 (6 bases). The V end was cut by 7 bases, the J end by 9 bases, with 16 bases between. This CDR3 has 12 residues. Looked up from germline, CDR1 is SQVTM and CDR2 is ANQGSEA.